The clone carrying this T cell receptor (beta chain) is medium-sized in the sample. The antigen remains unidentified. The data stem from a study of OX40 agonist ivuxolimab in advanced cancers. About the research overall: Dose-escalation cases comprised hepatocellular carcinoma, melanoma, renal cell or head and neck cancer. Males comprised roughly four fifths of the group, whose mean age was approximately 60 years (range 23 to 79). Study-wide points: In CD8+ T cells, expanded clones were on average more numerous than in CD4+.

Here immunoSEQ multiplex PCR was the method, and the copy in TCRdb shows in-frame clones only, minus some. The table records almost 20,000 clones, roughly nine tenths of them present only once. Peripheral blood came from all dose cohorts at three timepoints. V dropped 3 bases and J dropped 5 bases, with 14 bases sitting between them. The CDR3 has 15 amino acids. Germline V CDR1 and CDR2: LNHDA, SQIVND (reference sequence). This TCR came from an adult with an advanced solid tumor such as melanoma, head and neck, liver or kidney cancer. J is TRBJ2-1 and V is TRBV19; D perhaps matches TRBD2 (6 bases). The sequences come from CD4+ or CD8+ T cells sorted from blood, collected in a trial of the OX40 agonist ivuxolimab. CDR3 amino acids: CASSIGGFWNNEQFF. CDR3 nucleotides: TGTGCCAGTAGTATTGGAGGGTTCTGGAACAATGAGCAGTTCTTC.